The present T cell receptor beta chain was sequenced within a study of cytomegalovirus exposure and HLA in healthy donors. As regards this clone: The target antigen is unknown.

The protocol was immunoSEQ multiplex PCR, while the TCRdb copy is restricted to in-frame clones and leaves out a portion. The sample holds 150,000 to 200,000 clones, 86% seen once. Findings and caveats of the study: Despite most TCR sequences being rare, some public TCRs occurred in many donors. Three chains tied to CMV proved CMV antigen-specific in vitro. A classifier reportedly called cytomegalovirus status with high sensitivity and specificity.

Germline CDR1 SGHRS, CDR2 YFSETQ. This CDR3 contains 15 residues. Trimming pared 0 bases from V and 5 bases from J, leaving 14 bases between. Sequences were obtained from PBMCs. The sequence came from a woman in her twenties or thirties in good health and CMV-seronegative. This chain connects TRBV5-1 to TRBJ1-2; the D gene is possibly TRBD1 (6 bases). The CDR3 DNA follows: TGCGCCAGCAGCTTGGCCCTGGGGGCAGGTTATGGCTACACCTTC. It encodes CASSLALGAGYGYTF.